A single sample gave rise to the 3 T cell receptor beta chains below, sequenced in a study of cytomegalovirus exposure and HLA in healthy donors. The PCR contained 60 Vbeta and 13 Jbeta primers. Repertoires were generated with immunoSEQ multiplex PCR, while TCRdb's copy carries only in-frame clones and drops some. The sample has roughly 120,000 clones; about 84% are singletons. What was sequenced was PBMCs. The receptors derive from a man aged 35 to 55 in good health and CMV-seronegative.

The chain uses TRBV19 and TRBJ1-5, with 7 nucleotides matching TRBD1. The CDR3 is 13 residues long. CDR1 LNHDA and CDR2 SQIVND come from the germline V gene (reference sequence). J gave up 5 bases and V 7 bases, and 5 bases lay outside the gene matches. CDR3 coding DNA: TGTGCCAGTAAGGGGACAGACTATCAGCCCCAGCATTTT. Protein product: CASKGTDYQPQHF.

CDR3 coding DNA: TGCGCCAGCAGCAGAGGGGGACAGGGGAACAATGAGCAGTTCTTC. Amino acids: CASSRGGQGNNEQFF. The chain recombines TRBV4-3 with TRBJ2-1; 10 bases agree with TRBD1. The V gene's germline CDR1 is LGHNA and CDR2 YSLEER. V lost 5 bases to trimming and J lost 5 bases; unmatched junction nucleotides: 6. CDR3 length: 15 residues.

Turning to this clone: Germline and junction disagree at one end, which may indicate a read error. The chain has TRBV7-9 and TRBJ1-3; no clear D gene. The germline CDR1 and CDR2 sequences are SEHNR and FQNEAQ (reference sequence). The CDR3 has 16 residues. The CDR3 DNA is TGTTCCAGCACCCCCTCTGGGCCGAGCTCTGGAAACACCATATATTTT. Amino acids: CSSTPSGPSSGNTIYF.